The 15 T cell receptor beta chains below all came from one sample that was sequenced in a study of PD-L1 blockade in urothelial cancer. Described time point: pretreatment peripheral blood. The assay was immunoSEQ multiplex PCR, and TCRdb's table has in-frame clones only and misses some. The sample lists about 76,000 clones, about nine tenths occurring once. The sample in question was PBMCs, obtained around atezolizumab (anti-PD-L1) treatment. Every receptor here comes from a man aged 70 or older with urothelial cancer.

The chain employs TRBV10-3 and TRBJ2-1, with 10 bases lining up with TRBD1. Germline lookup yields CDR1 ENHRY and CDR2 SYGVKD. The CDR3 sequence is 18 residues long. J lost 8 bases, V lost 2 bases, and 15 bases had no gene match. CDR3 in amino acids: CAISEPTRQGALGDEQFF. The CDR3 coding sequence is TGTGCCATCAGTGAGCCCACAAGACAGGGGGCACTTGGGGATGAGCAGTTCTTC.

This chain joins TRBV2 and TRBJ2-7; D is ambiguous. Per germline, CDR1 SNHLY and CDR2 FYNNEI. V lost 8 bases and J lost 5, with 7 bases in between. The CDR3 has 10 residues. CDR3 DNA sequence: TGTGCCAGCGGCGAGGACGAGCAGTACTTC. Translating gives CASGEDEQYF.

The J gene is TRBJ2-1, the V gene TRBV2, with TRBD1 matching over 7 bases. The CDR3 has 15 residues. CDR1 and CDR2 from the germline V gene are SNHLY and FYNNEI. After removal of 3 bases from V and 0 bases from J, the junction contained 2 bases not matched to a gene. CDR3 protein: CASSEDRSSYNEQFF. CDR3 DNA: TGTGCCAGCAGTGAGGACAGGAGCTCCTACAATGAGCAGTTCTTC.

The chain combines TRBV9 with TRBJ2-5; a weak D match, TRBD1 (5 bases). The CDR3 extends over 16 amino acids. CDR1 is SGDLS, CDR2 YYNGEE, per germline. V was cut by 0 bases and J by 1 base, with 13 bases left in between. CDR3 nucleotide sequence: TGTGCCAGCAGCGTAGAGCCCGACAGATTCCAAGAGACCCAGTACTTC. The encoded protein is CASSVEPDRFQETQYF.

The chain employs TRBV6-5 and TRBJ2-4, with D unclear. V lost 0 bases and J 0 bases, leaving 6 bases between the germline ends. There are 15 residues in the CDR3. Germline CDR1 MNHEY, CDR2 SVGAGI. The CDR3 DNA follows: TGTGCCAGCAGTTACTCGTTACAAGCCAAAAACATTCAGTACTTC. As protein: CASSYSLQAKNIQYF.

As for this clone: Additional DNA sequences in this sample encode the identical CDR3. CDR3 nucleotide sequence: TGTGCCAGCAGTTCCGGGTCCTACGAGCAGTACTTC. This translates into CASSSGSYEQYF. This sequence joins TRBV28 and TRBJ2-7; D unresolved. Germline loops: CDR1 MDHEN, CDR2 SYDVKM. This CDR3 is built from 12 residues. V gave up 4 bases and J gave up 1 base, with 5 bases separating them.

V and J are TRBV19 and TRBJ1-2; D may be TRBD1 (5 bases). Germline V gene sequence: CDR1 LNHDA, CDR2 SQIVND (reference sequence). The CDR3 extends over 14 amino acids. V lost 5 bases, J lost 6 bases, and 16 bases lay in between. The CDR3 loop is CASSPWGESHGYTF. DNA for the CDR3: TGTGCCAGTAGTCCTTGGGGGGAATCCCATGGCTACACCTTC.

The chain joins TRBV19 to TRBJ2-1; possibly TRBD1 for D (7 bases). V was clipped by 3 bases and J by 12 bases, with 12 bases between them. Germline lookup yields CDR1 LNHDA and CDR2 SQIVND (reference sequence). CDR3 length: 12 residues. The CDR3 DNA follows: TGTGCCAGTAGTATTCCAGGGGGAGGGCAGTTCTTC. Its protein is CASSIPGGGQFF.

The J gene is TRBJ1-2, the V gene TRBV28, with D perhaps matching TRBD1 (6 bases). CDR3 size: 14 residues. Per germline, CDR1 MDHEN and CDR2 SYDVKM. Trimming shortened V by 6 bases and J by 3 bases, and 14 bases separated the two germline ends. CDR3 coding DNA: TGTGCCAGCAGGCCTACAGGGATGGACTATGGCTACACCTTC. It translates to CASRPTGMDYGYTF.

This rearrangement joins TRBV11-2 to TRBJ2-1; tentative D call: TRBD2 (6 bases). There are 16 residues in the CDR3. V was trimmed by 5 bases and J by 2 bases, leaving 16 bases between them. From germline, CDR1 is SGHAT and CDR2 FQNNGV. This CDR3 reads CASSLLRGRTYNEQFF. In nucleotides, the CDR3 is TGTGCCAGCAGCCTACTGCGGGGACGAACCTACAATGAGCAGTTCTTC.

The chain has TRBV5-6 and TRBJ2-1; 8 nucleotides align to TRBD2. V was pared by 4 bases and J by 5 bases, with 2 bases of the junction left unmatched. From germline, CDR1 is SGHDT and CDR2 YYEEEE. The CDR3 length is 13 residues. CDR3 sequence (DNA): TGTGCCAGCAGCCAGCGGGGGAACAATGAGCAGTTCTTC. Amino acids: CASSQRGNNEQFF.

CDR3 nucleotides: TGTGCCAGTAGTTACGGCAGGGGATCTGTCGGGACCCAGTACTTC. It encodes CASSYGRGSVGTQYF. The gene calls are TRBV19 and TRBJ2-5; weak D call: TRBD1 (6 bases). The V gene lost 5 bases and the J gene lost 7 bases, with 20 bases spanning the gap. The CDR3 has 15 residues. Looked up from germline, CDR1 is LNHDA and CDR2 is SQIVND (reference sequence).

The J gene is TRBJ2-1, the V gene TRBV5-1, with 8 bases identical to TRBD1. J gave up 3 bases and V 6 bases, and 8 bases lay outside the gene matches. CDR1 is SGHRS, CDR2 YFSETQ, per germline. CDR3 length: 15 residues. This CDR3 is CASTVTGGGYNEQFF. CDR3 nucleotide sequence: TGCGCCAGCACCGTTACAGGGGGAGGCTACAATGAGCAGTTCTTC.

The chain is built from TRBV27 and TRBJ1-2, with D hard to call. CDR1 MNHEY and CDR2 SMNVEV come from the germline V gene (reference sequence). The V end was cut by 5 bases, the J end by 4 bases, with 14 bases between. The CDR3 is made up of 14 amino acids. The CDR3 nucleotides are TGTGCCAGCAGTCCCACGGTAGTTGGCTATGGCTACACCTTC. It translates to CASSPTVVGYGYTF.

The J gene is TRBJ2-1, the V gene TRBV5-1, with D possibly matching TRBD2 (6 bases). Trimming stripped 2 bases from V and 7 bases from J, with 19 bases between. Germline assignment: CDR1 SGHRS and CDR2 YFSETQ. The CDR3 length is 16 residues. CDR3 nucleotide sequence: TGCGCCAGCAGCTTAATAGAGAATGGGGGGAGGAATGAGCAGTTCTTC. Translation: CASSLIENGGRNEQFF.